Listed below are T cell receptor beta chains from one sample, sequenced in a study of T cell clones after liver transplantation. Sequencing was performed with immunoSEQ multiplex PCR; in TCRdb, only in-frame clones are kept and a portion is missing. The sample lists roughly 100,000 clones, around 80% occurring once. The sequencing here drew on CD4+ T cells from blood, taken approximately 50 months after liver transplant. These receptors were collected from a human patient who received a liver transplant. The graft donor may have contributed some T cells. The conserved cysteine and the conserved F or W are not part of the CDR3 here. The order of the fields is J gene, V gene, D gene, CDR3 protein. A D gene is named only where the DNA matches it firmly.

>TRBJ2-1|TRBV18|.
ASSLKQGHEQF
>TRBJ1-2|TRBV19|.
ATKWGSNYGYT
>TRBJ2-2|TRBV2|.
ASSETSGNTGELF
>TRBJ1-1|TRBV5-1|TRBD1
ASSPPGGIDTEAF
>TRBJ2-1|TRBV27|TRBD2
ASSEPSGSFSYNEQF
>TRBJ2-7|TRBV27|.
ASRSLGGGNNEQY
>TRBJ2-1|TRBV5-1|.
ASSFEGIEQF
>TRBJ1-1|TRBV5-1|.
ASSLDSLNTEAF
>TRBJ2-1|TRBV5-1|TRBD1
ASSLERDRGRNEQF
>TRBJ1-3|TRBV2|.
ASSESRSRSGNTIY
>TRBJ1-4|TRBV7-2|.
ASSSGTSGNEKLF
>TRBJ2-2|TRBV9|.
ASSVNSLTGELF
>TRBJ2-1|TRBV5-1|.
ASSLNRVNEQF
>TRBJ2-7|TRBV7-3|TRBD1
ASSSGQGGEQY
>TRBJ1-3|TRBV2|TRBD1
ASSGRGLLGNTIY
>TRBJ2-7|TRBV6-5|.
ATGDIPYEQY
>TRBJ1-3|TRBV5-1|TRBD1
ASSLGQQGALSGNTIY
>TRBJ1-3|TRBV7-2|.
ASSLTAGQVSSGNTIY
>TRBJ1-4|TRBV5-1|.
ASRKMTETTNEKLF
>TRBJ1-3|TRBV12-5|.
ASGLVAVKHLGSGNTIY
>TRBJ2-1|TRBV11-3|.
ASSLSPGTEQF
>TRBJ1-2|TRBV7-2|TRBD1
ASSTGTGGFYGYT
>TRBJ1-2|TRBV4-1|.
ASRPRIGDDRYGYT
>TRBJ2-6|TRBV4-2|.
ASSQDFPFEDRANSGANVLT
>TRBJ1-4|TRBV2|TRBD1
ASREQGGEKLF
>TRBJ2-3|TRBV7-7|.
ASSPWGRRGELDTQY
>TRBJ1-6|TRBV25-1|.
ASRDGNSPLH
>TRBJ1-3|TRBV7-2|TRBD1
ASSLASQGAGGGNTIY
>TRBJ2-5|TRBV7-9|.
ASTRAGGLETQY
>TRBJ1-1|TRBV6-5|TRBD1
ASSSPGQGTEAF
>TRBJ2-3|TRBV5-8|TRBD2
ASSPGLAGGADTQY
>TRBJ2-7|TRBV19|TRBD1
ASSMQDRGPEQY
>TRBJ2-6|TRBV14|.
ASSSSGSGANVLT
>TRBJ2-7|TRBV7-2|.
ASSTGTAGGEQY
>TRBJ1-4|TRBV15|TRBD1
ATSRDGTGLAEKLF
>TRBJ2-5|TRBV20-1|.
SQRDQETQY
>TRBJ1-1|TRBV5-4|.
ASSLDRDTEAF
>TRBJ2-2|TRBV6-5|.
ASGSGRRTGELF
>TRBJ1-4|TRBV6-1|.
ASSEQAGANEKLF
>TRBJ1-2|TRBV7-9|.
ASSLDPRGYT
>TRBJ1-1|TRBV18|.
ASSPAGPGTNTEAF
>TRBJ1-5|TRBV6-5|.
ASRPMPLGPQH
>TRBJ1-2|TRBV6-5|.
ASSYIGGAGSGGYT
>TRBJ1-1|TRBV11-2|.
ASSLPSNTEAF
>TRBJ1-5|TRBV7-2|TRBD1
ASSSGTGAGQPQH
>TRBJ2-1|TRBV19|.
ASSQTSASGPYNEQF
>TRBJ1-6|TRBV14|TRBD1
ASSQGTGGSHSPLH
>TRBJ2-5|TRBV27|TRBD2
ASSLSRLAGGKQETQY
>TRBJ1-1|TRBV5-6|.
ASSFSWVGMNTEAF
>TRBJ1-2|TRBV5-1|.
ASSLQNSNYGYT
>TRBJ2-7|TRBV2|.
ASSGGLYEQY
>TRBJ1-2|TRBV7-6|TRBD1
ASSPRTPGQGRGYT
>TRBJ2-1|TRBV5-1|.
ASSLGTATSYNEQF
>TRBJ2-7|TRBV18|TRBD2
ASSPRTSGHEQY